This T cell receptor beta chain was found in a study of blood T cell repertoires in COVID-19. The CDR3 loop spans 16 amino acids. V lost 0 bases to trimming and J lost 6 bases; unmatched junction nucleotides: 9. Germline V gene data show CDR1 as ENHRY and CDR2 as SYGVKD. Some clones are missing from TCRdb's copy, which holds only in-frame ones; the method was immunoSEQ multiplex PCR. This sample yields about 350,000 clones, of which more than 70% are seen a single time; 3.5% to 4% belongs to the top ten. The receptor was isolated from a woman aged 60-70 years with COVID-19, enrolled during active disease. Input material: peripheral blood. This chain uses TRBV10-3 with TRBJ2-3, with 7 bases that match TRBD1. The DNA of the CDR3 is TGTGCCATCAGTGAGTCTATAACAGGGGCCAGGGATACGCAGTATTTT. This codes for CAISESITGARDTQYF.